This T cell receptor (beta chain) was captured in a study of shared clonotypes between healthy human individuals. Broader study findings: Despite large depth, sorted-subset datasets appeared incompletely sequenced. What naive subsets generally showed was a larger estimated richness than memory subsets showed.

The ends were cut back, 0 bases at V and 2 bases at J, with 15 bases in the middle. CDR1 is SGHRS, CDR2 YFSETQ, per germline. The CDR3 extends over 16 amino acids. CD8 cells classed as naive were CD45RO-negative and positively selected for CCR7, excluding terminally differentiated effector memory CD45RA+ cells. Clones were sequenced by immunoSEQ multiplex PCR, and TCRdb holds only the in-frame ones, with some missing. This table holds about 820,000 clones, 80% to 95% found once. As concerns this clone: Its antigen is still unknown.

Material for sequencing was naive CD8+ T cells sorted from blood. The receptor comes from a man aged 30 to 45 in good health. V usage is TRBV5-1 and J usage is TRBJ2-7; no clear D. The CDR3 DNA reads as TGCGCCAGCAGCTTGGGAAGCTGGGTCAAAACCTACGAGCAGTACTTC. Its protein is CASSLGSWVKTYEQYF.